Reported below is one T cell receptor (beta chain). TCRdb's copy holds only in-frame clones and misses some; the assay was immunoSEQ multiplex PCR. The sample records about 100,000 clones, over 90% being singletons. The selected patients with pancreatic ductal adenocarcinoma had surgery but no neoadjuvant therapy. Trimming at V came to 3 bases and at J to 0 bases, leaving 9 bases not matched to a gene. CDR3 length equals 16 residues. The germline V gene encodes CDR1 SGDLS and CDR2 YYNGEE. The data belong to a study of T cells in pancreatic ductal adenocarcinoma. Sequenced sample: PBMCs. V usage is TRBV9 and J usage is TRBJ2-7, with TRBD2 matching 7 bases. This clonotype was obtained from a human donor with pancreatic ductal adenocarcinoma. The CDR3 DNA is TGTGCCAGCAGCGGATCCTCTAGCGGACGCTCCTACGAGCAGTACTTC. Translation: CASSGSSSGRSYEQYF.